A selection of T cell receptor beta chains follows, all from one sample in a study of technical replicates of blood from a few donors. Using immunoSEQ multiplex PCR, the repertoire was profiled, and TCRdb retains in-frame clones only, with some absent. The sample shows approximately 84,000 clones, roughly 98% of them seen only once. Specimen: T cells isolated from PBMCs. The receptors derive from a human donor in good health. Both conserved end residues are trimmed from each CDR3. Each record gives: V gene, J gene, CDR3 protein.

v_gene: TRBV4-1; j_gene: TRBJ1-2; CDR3aa: ASSQEHGQGNYGYT
v_gene: TRBV7-7; j_gene: TRBJ2-1; CDR3aa: ASSPLPSGNPLKTLSYNEQF
v_gene: TRBV19; j_gene: TRBJ1-1; CDR3aa: ASSIIAMNTEAF
v_gene: TRBV6-5; j_gene: TRBJ2-7; CDR3aa: ASSPGVPWEQY
v_gene: TRBV5-8; j_gene: TRBJ2-7; CDR3aa: ASSLGTSKLYEQY
v_gene: TRBV5-4; j_gene: TRBJ2-2; CDR3aa: ASSQGALGGELF
v_gene: TRBV5-6; j_gene: TRBJ2-1; CDR3aa: ASSAGVEQF
v_gene: TRBV30; j_gene: TRBJ2-3; CDR3aa: AWRTGTDTQY
v_gene: TRBV28; j_gene: TRBJ1-2; CDR3aa: ASSSDRAYGYT
v_gene: TRBV5-4; j_gene: TRBJ2-5; CDR3aa: ASSSGQGLTFGTQY
v_gene: TRBV5-1; j_gene: TRBJ2-7; CDR3aa: ASSLLAASYEQY
v_gene: TRBV6-5; j_gene: TRBJ2-1; CDR3aa: ASSYWAGASDNEQF
v_gene: TRBV15; j_gene: TRBJ1-6; CDR3aa: ATSRDRGDSPLH
v_gene: TRBV5-4; j_gene: TRBJ2-2; CDR3aa: ASSPQTSGGVGELF
v_gene: TRBV6-5; j_gene: TRBJ2-1; CDR3aa: ASSSPGGSSYNEQF
v_gene: TRBV30; j_gene: TRBJ2-3; CDR3aa: AWSPPPGQGPGTDTQY
v_gene: TRBV6-4; j_gene: TRBJ2-1; CDR3aa: ASSDSTGGYNEQF
v_gene: TRBV4-2; j_gene: TRBJ2-5; CDR3aa: ASSTQASGGGETQY
v_gene: TRBV4-2; j_gene: TRBJ1-2; CDR3aa: ASSQVMGDRTGNYGYT
v_gene: TRBV27; j_gene: TRBJ2-1; CDR3aa: ASSLYGIRGEQF
v_gene: TRBV5-1; j_gene: TRBJ2-7; CDR3aa: ASRVDTGSRNYEQY
v_gene: TRBV6-6; j_gene: TRBJ2-1; CDR3aa: ASALQTSGMYNEQF
v_gene: TRBV5-1; j_gene: TRBJ2-4; CDR3aa: ASSQAGTGSSTKNIQY
v_gene: TRBV2; j_gene: TRBJ2-5; CDR3aa: ASRGTAQETQY
v_gene: TRBV25-1; j_gene: TRBJ2-3; CDR3aa: ASSEFSGRGSTDTQY
v_gene: TRBV29-1; j_gene: TRBJ2-3; CDR3aa: SVASYSSGTSTDTQY
v_gene: TRBV18; j_gene: TRBJ2-3; CDR3aa: ASSPAQGADTQY
v_gene: TRBV7-2; j_gene: TRBJ2-1; CDR3aa: ASVGLLVFGNEQF
v_gene: TRBV25-1; j_gene: TRBJ2-2; CDR3aa: ASHYESGNTGELF
v_gene: TRBV5-1; j_gene: TRBJ1-4; CDR3aa: ASSRDVLGGPNEKLF
v_gene: TRBV4-1; j_gene: TRBJ1-2; CDR3aa: ASSQPPTIGGYT